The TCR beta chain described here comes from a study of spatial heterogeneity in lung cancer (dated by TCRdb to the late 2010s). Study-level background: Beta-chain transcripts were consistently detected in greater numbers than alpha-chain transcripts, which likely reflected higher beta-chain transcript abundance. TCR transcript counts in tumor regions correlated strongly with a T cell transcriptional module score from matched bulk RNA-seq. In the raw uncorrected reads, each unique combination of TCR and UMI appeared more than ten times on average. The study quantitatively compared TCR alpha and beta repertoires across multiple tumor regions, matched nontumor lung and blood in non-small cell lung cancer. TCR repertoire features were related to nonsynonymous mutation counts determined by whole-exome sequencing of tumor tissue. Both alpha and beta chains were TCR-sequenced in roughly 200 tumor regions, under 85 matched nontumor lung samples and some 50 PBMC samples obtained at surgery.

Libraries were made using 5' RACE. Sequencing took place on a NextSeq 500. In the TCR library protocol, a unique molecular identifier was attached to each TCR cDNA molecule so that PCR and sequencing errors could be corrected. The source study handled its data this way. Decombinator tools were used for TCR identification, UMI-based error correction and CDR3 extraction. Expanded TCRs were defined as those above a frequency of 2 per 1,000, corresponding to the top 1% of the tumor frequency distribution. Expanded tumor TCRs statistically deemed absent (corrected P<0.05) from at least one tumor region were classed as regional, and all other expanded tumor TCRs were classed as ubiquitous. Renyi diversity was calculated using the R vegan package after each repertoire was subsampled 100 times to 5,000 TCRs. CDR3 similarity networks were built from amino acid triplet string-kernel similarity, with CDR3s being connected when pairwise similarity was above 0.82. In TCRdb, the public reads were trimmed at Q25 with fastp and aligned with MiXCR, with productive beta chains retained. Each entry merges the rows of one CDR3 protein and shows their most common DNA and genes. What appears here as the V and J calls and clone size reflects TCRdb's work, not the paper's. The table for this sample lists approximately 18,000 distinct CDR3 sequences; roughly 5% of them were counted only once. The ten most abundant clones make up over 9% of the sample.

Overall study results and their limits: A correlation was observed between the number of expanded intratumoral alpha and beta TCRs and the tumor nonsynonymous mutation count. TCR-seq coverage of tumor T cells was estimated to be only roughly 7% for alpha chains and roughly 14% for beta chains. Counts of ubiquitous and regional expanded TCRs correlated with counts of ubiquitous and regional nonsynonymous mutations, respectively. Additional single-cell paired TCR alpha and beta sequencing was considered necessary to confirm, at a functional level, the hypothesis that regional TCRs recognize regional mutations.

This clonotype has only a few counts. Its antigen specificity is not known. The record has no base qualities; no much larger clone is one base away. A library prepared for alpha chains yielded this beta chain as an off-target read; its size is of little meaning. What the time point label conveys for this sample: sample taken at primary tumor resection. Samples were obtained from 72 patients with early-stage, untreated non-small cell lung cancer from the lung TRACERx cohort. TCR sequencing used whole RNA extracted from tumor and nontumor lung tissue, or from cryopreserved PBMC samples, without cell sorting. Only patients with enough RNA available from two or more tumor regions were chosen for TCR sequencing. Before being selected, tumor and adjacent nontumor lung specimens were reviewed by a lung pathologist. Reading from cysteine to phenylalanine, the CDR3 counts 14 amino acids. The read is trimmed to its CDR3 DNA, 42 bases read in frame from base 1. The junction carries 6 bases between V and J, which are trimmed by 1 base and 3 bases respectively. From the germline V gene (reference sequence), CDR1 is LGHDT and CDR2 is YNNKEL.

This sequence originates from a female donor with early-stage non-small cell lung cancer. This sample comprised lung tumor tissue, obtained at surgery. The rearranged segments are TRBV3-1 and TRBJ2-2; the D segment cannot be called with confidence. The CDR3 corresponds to CASSQGGDTGELFF. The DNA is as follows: TGTGCCAGCAGCCAAGGTGGAGACACCGGGGAGCTGTTTTTT.